A single sample is the source of the 23 T cell receptor beta chains below, sequenced in a study of T-cell reconstitution after alpha-beta-depleted transplantation in children. Unique molecular identifiers were incorporated during preparation of the TCRbeta library. Each CDR3 protein gets one entry after TCRdb re-called the PCR reads with MiXCR. Seen here are about 260,000 distinct CDR3 sequences, 11% observed once, and the top ten hold 20% to 30%. Here the sequenced sample was peripheral blood, taken 180 days after TCRalphabeta/CD19-depleted stem cell transplant. These receptors were obtained from a male patient aged 2 to 9 who had a stem cell transplant for chronic granulomatous disease, so the T cells may come from the graft donor.

This clonotype was counted at least ten times. The DNA of the CDR3 is TGCGCCAGCAGCCAAGTCGGGAATGAGCAGTTCTTC. Its translation is CASSQVGNEQFF. V is TRBV4-1 and J is TRBJ2-1, with no clear D. V lost 1 base and J lost 7, with 5 bases in between. The CDR3 has 12 amino acids. Germline V gene lookup returns CDR1 MGHRA and CDR2 YSYEKL.

This clonotype was seen ten or more times. The chain links TRBV25-1 to TRBJ1-1, with D uncertain. Trimming took off 4 bases at V and 1 base at J, with 7 bases between the two ends. Germline lookup yields CDR1 MGHDK and CDR2 SYGVNS. The CDR3 is 13 amino acids. The CDR3 spells CASSVKSNTEAFF. In DNA form, the CDR3 reads TGTGCCAGCAGTGTGAAGTCGAACACTGAAGCTTTCTTT.

About this clonotype itself: With a much larger clone just one base away, this may be a read error. This rearrangement joins TRBV12-5 to TRBJ2-1, with no clear D. CDR1 LGHNT and CDR2 FRNRAP come from the germline V gene. The CDR3 covers 18 residues. CDR3 sequence reads: CASGPMRVGRRTYNAQFF. Written as DNA, the CDR3 is TGTGCTAGTGGCCCCATGCGTGTGGGCAGGCGAACCTACAATGCGCAGTTCTTC.

This clonotype was seen at least ten times. The V gene is TRBV4-3, the J gene TRBJ2-3; D uncertain. This CDR3 has 15 amino acids. V was trimmed by 2 bases and J by 1 base, leaving 10 bases between them. In germline, CDR1 is LGHNA, CDR2 YSLEER. CDR3 protein: CASSQSRSRTDTQYF. CDR3 in DNA: TGCGCCAGCAGCCAAAGTCGATCGCGCACAGATACGCAGTATTTT.

This clonotype was detected many times. The genes are TRBV9 and TRBJ2-7; weak D call: TRBD2 (6 bases). CDR3 length equals 15 residues. Trimming shortened V by 0 bases and J by 0 bases, and 10 bases separated the two germline ends. Germline V gives CDR1 SGDLS, CDR2 YYNGEE. CDR3: CASSVAGGVSYEQYF. The CDR3 region has the DNA TGTGCCAGCAGCGTAGCTGGCGGGGTCTCCTACGAGCAGTACTTC.

This clonotype showed up many times. The genes are TRBV7-2 and TRBJ2-7; 7 bases align to TRBD1. Germline trimming cut 4 bases from V and 3 bases from J; bases unmatched to any gene: 15. CDR1 is SGHTA, CDR2 FQGNSA, per germline. This CDR3 is 17 amino acids long. The DNA for the CDR3 is TGTGCCAGCAGCTCAAAACACCCCGGGACAGCCCACTACGAGCAGTACTTC. It is translated as CASSSKHPGTAHYEQYF.

This clonotype has ten or more counts. The rearrangement joins TRBV29-1 to TRBJ2-7; TRBD1 is a possible D gene (5 bases). Germline CDR1 and CDR2: SQVTM and ANQGSEA. The CDR3 totals 13 residues. The germline V and J ends were trimmed by 6 bases and 0 bases, with 12 bases remaining between them. CDR3 coding DNA: TGCAGCGTCCAGAGAACAGGCTCCTACGAGCAGTACTTC. Encoded protein: CSVQRTGSYEQYF.

The V gene is TRBV2, the J gene TRBJ1-1; the match to TRBD1 covers 7 bases. The germline V gene encodes CDR1 SNHLY and CDR2 FYNNEI. The CDR3 covers 12 residues. Trimming took 8 bases from V and 8 from J; bases not matched to a gene: 8. Written as DNA, the CDR3 is TGTGCCAGCGGGTCAGGGGGGGCAGAAGCTTTCTTT. It specifies CASGSGGAEAFF.

In its sample, this clonotype was seen many times. The chain couples TRBV29-1 to TRBJ1-5, with no clear D. V lost 4 bases and J lost 1, with 8 bases in between. From germline, CDR1 is SQVTM and CDR2 ANQGSEA. There are 13 residues in the CDR3. In DNA form, the CDR3 reads TGCAGCGTTGTACACGAGAGCAATCAGCCCCAGCATTTT. Translated: CSVVHESNQPQHF. The entire variable domain, with the rest obtained from reference TRBV29-1 and TRBJ1-5, is as follows: SAVISQKPSRDICQRGTSLTIQCQVDSQVTMMFWYRQQPGQSLTLIATANQGSEATYESGFVIDKFPISRPNLTFSTLTVSNMSPEDSSIYLCSVVHESNQPQHFGDGTRLSIL.

Many counts were recorded for this clonotype. V is TRBV12-3 or TRBV12-4 and J is TRBJ2-1; no clear D gene. V was cut by 8 bases and J by 2 bases, with 10 bases left in between. CDR3 length: 13 residues. The DNA of the CDR3 is TGTGCCAGCTACGGGCTGGCCTACAATGAGCAGTTCTTC. Translated: CASYGLAYNEQFF.

This rearrangement joins TRBV6-1 to TRBJ1-2, with D possibly TRBD1 on 6 matching bases. The CDR3 length is 14 residues. From germline, CDR1 is MNHNS and CDR2 SASEGT. Trimming took off 7 bases at V and 6 bases at J, with 18 bases between the two ends. CDR3 protein: CASTQRTGNHGYTF. The CDR3 coding sequence is TGTGCCAGCACCCAGCGAACAGGGAACCATGGCTACACCTTC.

This clonotype appeared many times. The J gene is TRBJ2-7, the V gene TRBV20-1, with 10 bases aligning to TRBD2. CDR1 and CDR2 from the germline V gene are DFQATT and SNEGSKA (reference sequence). The junction had 6 bases not matched to a gene; V was cut back by 1 base and J by 0 bases. This CDR3 has 16 amino acids. CDR3 sequence (DNA): TGCAGTGCTAGAGCTAGCGGGAGCGTCAGCTCCTACGAGCAGTACTTC. This gives the protein CSARASGSVSSYEQYF.

This clonotype was recorded many times. This rearrangement joins TRBV12-5 to TRBJ2-1; D uncertain. CDR1 LGHNT and CDR2 FRNRAP come from the germline V gene. V lost 0 bases and J 2 bases, leaving 11 bases between the germline ends. The CDR3 is made up of 16 amino acids. CDR3 residues: CASGLVRTQTYNEQFF. Here the CDR3 DNA reads TGTGCTAGTGGTTTGGTACGTACTCAGACCTACAATGAGCAGTTCTTC.

This clonotype was observed many times. The rearrangement links TRBV25-1 to TRBJ1-2; 7 positions agree with TRBD1. J lost 2 bases, V lost 1 base, and 1 base had no gene match. CDR3 length equals 14 residues. CDR1 is MGHDK, CDR2 SYGVNS, per germline. In nucleotides, the CDR3 is TGTGCCAGCAGTGAATCAGGGGGGAACTATGGCTACACCTTC. As protein: CASSESGGNYGYTF.

This clonotype was seen ten or more times. The V and J genes are TRBV6-5 and TRBJ1-2; D remains unclear. The CDR3 loop spans 14 amino acids. The germline V gene encodes CDR1 MNHEY and CDR2 SVGAGI. The ends were cut back, 2 bases at V and 4 bases at J, with 11 bases in the middle. The CDR3 nucleotides are TGTGCCAGCAGTTACGGACTGTCCGGCTATGGCTACACCTTC. Its protein product is CASSYGLSGYGYTF.

This clonotype was recorded many times. The chain uses TRBV3-1 and TRBJ2-2, with 10 nucleotides matching TRBD1. CDR1 is LGHDT and CDR2 is YNNKEL in the germline V gene (reference sequence). The CDR3 has 20 residues. The ends lost 2 bases at V and 0 bases at J; junction bases unmatched: 12. The CDR3 protein is CASSQTMSGTGVTNTGELFF. CDR3 DNA sequence: TGTGCCAGCAGCCAAACAATGTCGGGGACAGGGGTTACGAACACCGGGGAGCTGTTTTTT.

This clonotype was picked up many times. The chain recombines TRBV20-1 with TRBJ2-1; D unclear. Trimming took off 4 bases at V and 6 bases at J, with 7 bases between the two ends. The CDR3 consists of 11 residues. In germline, CDR1 is DFQATT, CDR2 SNEGSKA (reference sequence). CDR3 sequence: CSAIDFNEQFF. DNA of the CDR3: TGCAGTGCTATTGACTTCAATGAGCAGTTCTTC.

This sequence joins TRBV10-3 and TRBJ2-3; 7 positions match TRBD2. This CDR3 has 16 amino acids. The germline CDR1 and CDR2 sequences are ENHRY and SYGVKD. V lost 3 bases, J lost 0 bases, and 6 bases stayed unmatched. Here the CDR3 reads CAISENSGFSTDTQYF. For the CDR3, the DNA is TGTGCCATCAGTGAAAATAGCGGGTTTAGCACAGATACGCAGTATTTT.

The V gene is TRBV5-4, the J gene TRBJ2-2; 9 bases align to TRBD2. From germline, CDR1 is SGHNT and CDR2 YYREEE (reference sequence). The CDR3 has 17 residues. V lost 0 bases and J lost 1; bases outside the gene matches: 4. The CDR3 DNA reads as TGTGCCAGCAGCTTGGGCGGGGGGGCTGTGAACACCGGGGAGCTGTTTTTT. Its translation is CASSLGGGAVNTGELFF.

This clonotype was detected ten times or more. The rearrangement uses TRBV18 and TRBJ2-1; D unclear. The germline V gene has CDR1 KGHSH and CDR2 LQKENI. V lost 3 bases, J lost 9 bases, and 21 bases lay in between. The CDR3 sequence is 16 residues long. The CDR3 reads CASSPTIALANTEQFF. In DNA form, the CDR3 reads TGTGCCAGCTCACCGACGATAGCTTTGGCCAACACTGAGCAGTTCTTC.

This clonotype was found many times. This chain links TRBV9 with TRBJ2-1, with D hard to call. The germline V and J ends were trimmed by 3 bases and 9 bases, with 7 bases remaining between them. The CDR3 has 11 residues. CDR1 is SGDLS, CDR2 YYNGEE, per germline. The CDR3 loop reads CASSDRGEQFF. The DNA for the CDR3 is TGTGCCAGCAGCGATCGTGGTGAGCAGTTCTTC.

This clonotype was found many times. This chain links TRBV30 with TRBJ2-7; a weak D match, TRBD1 (5 bases). The CDR3 is made up of 12 amino acids. Per the germline V gene, CDR1 is GTSNPN and CDR2 is SVGIG (reference sequence). The V and J ends lost 1 base and 2 bases respectively, with 6 bases between them. The CDR3 DNA follows: TGTGCCTGGAGTGCAGGGCCCTACGAGCAGTACTTC. As protein: CAWSAGPYEQYF. The full variable domain, with the rest looked up from reference TRBV30 and TRBJ2-7, is SQTIHQWPATLVQPVGSPLSLECTVEGTSNPNLYWYRQAAGRGLQLLFYSVGIGQISSEVPQNLSASRPQDRQFILSSKKLLLSDSGFYLCAWSAGPYEQYFGPGTRLTVT.

This clonotype appeared many times. This chain links TRBV6-5 with TRBJ2-3; maybe TRBD2 (6 bases). The CDR3 is made up of 14 amino acids. Germline V gene data show CDR1 as MNHEY and CDR2 as SVGAGI. V lost 8 bases and J lost 4, with 16 bases in between. In nucleotides, the CDR3 is TGTGCCAGCTCGGGAGCGACGGTGGCAGATACGCAGTATTTT. Its translation is CASSGATVADTQYF.